These 15 T cell receptor beta chains were sequenced from one sample in a study of shared clonotypes between healthy human individuals. Naive CD8 cells comprised CD45RO-negative, CCR7-positively selected cells, excluding terminally differentiated effector memory CD45RA+ cells. Assay used: immunoSEQ multiplex PCR; TCRdb lists only in-frame clones, some missing. Here the sample spans about 2.1 million clones, around 93% being singletons. Sequenced input: naive CD8+ T cells from PBMCs. The receptors come from a man aged 18 to 30 in good health. Some clones in this sample may be carry-over from other donors' samples.

V gene TRBV5-8 combines with J gene TRBJ2-2; D remains ambiguous. Germline V gene data show CDR1 as SGHTS and CDR2 as YDEGEE. The CDR3 is made up of 13 amino acids. Trimming removed 7 bases from V and 5 bases from J, with 12 bases in between. Here the CDR3 reads CASPPLETGELFF. The CDR3 bases are TGTGCCAGCCCTCCCTTAGAGACCGGGGAGCTGTTTTTT.

This sequence joins TRBV21-1 and TRBJ2-1; the D call in the table, TRBD1, was not verified against the DNA. TRBV21-1 corresponds to a pseudogene. The CDR3 totals 14 residues. In DNA form, the CDR3 reads TGTGCCAGCCATGGAGGACAGGCCCTCCGGAGGCAGTTCTTC. This encodes CASHGGQALRRQFF.

The chain carries TRBV6-6 and TRBJ2-1; unclear D gene. Trimming took off 0 bases at V and 3 bases at J, with 9 bases between the two ends. The germline CDR1 and CDR2 sequences are MNHNY and SVGAGI (reference sequence). CDR3 length equals 15 residues. The CDR3 loop reads CASSYSRLDYNEQFF. For the CDR3, the DNA is TGTGCCAGCAGTTACTCGCGGCTAGACTACAATGAGCAGTTCTTC.

The chain combines TRBV2 with TRBJ2-7, with TRBD2 matching over 8 bases. The CDR3 is made up of 14 amino acids. Germline trimming cut 7 bases from V and 5 bases from J; bases unmatched to any gene: 10. Per germline, CDR1 SNHLY and CDR2 FYNNEI. The CDR3 reads CASTGGTLLHEQYF. The CDR3 DNA is TGTGCCAGCACGGGGGGGACTCTACTCCACGAGCAGTACTTC.

This clone was observed once. The genes are TRBV5-4 and TRBJ2-3; D is possibly TRBD2 (5 bases). Germline-derived CDR1 and CDR2 are SGHNT and YYREEE (reference sequence). V was cut by 4 bases and J by 3 bases, with 9 bases left in between. This CDR3 contains 13 residues. In nucleotides, the CDR3 is TGTGCCAGCAGCCCGGAGCGGACAGATACGCAGTATTTT. Translating gives CASSPERTDTQYF.

The chain carries TRBV5-5 and TRBJ2-7; D call uncertain. V lost 0 bases, J lost 1 base, and 5 bases lay in between. The germline gives CDR1 SGHKS, CDR2 YYEKEE (reference sequence). This CDR3 is built from 13 residues. CDR3 in amino acids: CASSLEDSYEQYF. CDR3 nucleotide sequence: TGTGCCAGCAGCTTGGAGGATTCCTACGAGCAGTACTTC. The full variable domain, completed using reference TRBV5-5 and TRBJ2-7, is DAGVTQSPTHLIKTRGQQVTLRCSPISGHKSVSWYQQVLGQGPQFIFQYYEKEERGRGNFPDRFSARQFPNYSSELNVNALLLGDSALYLCASSLEDSYEQYFGPGTRLTVT.

The chain uses TRBV29-1 and TRBJ2-7, with D unresolved. V lost 5 bases, J lost 3 bases, and 11 bases lay in between. The CDR3 covers 12 residues. Germline V CDR1 and CDR2: SQVTM, ANQGSEA. The CDR3 protein is CSVIGALYEQYF. CDR3 sequence (DNA): TGCAGCGTTATCGGAGCCCTCTACGAGCAGTACTTC.

The chain carries TRBV6-1 and TRBJ2-3, with 8 positions matching TRBD1. The CDR3 spans 14 residues. After removal of 7 bases from V and 3 bases from J, the junction contained 6 bases not matched to a gene. Germline V gives CDR1 MNHNS, CDR2 SASEGT. The CDR3 loop reads CASTRTGSTDTQYF. In DNA form, the CDR3 reads TGTGCCAGCACGAGGACAGGGAGTACAGATACGCAGTATTTT.

The chain is built from TRBV10-3 and TRBJ2-7; no firm D call. V shed 5 bases and J shed 4 bases, with 9 bases lying between them. There are 12 residues in the CDR3. Germline V CDR1 and CDR2: ENHRY, SYGVKD. CDR3 in amino acids: CAISHGFYEQYF. The CDR3 DNA follows: TGTGCCATCAGTCACGGTTTTTACGAGCAGTACTTC.

The rearrangement links TRBV16 to TRBJ1-1; the D gene is possibly TRBD1 (5 bases). V lost 1 base and J lost 7, with 10 bases in between. This CDR3 region has 13 residues. Germline CDR1 and CDR2: KGHSY and FQNENV. CDR3 DNA sequence: TGTGCCAGCAGCCAATACGGGGGAGATGAAGCTTTCTTT. It codes for CASSQYGGDEAFF. The whole variable domain, filled in from reference TRBV16 and TRBJ1-1, reads GEEVAQTPKHLVRGEGQKAKLYCAPIKGHSYVFWYQQVLKNEFKFLISFQNENVFDETGMPKERFSAKCLPNSPCSLEIQATKLEDSAVYFCASSQYGGDEAFFGQGTRLTVV.

This clone was seen a single time. The rearrangement joins TRBV9 to TRBJ2-3; either TRBD1 or TRBD2 may supply D (7 bases each). The V gene's germline CDR1 is SGDLS and CDR2 YYNGEE. The CDR3 loop spans 16 amino acids. V was pared by 3 bases and J by 4 bases, with 18 bases between. In DNA, the CDR3 is TGTGCCAGCAGCGCCTCAGGGGGAGGGCCCTCAGATACGCAGTATTTT. Amino acid sequence: CASSASGGGPSDTQYF.

This rearrangement joins TRBV27 to TRBJ1-1, with 7 bases that match TRBD1. Germline CDR1 reads MNHEY; CDR2 reads SMNVEV (reference sequence). The junction had 9 bases not matched to a gene; V was cut back by 6 bases and J by 5 bases. This CDR3 is built from 14 residues. The CDR3, as DNA: TGTGCCAGCAGGATTCTAGGGGGCTTAACTGAAGCTTTCTTT. It translates to CASRILGGLTEAFF.

The chain uses TRBV4-3 and TRBJ2-7; D not certain. Trimming cost V 0 bases and J 1 base, with 16 bases left between them. The CDR3 is 17 amino acids. The germline V gene encodes CDR1 LGHNA and CDR2 YSLEER. DNA of the CDR3: TGCGCCAGCAGCCAAGATCCGGGCAGCGAGAGATCCTACGAGCAGTACTTC. This codes for CASSQDPGSERSYEQYF.

The CDR3 DNA sequence: TGTGCCAGCAGTTCTCAGACAGGGATGGTGGAGACCCAGTACTTC. Amino acids: CASSSQTGMVETQYF. The chain couples TRBV27 to TRBJ2-5; 7 nucleotides match TRBD1. The length of the CDR3 is 15 residues. Trimming cost V 4 bases and J 5 bases; bases outside gene matches: 10. Germline V gives CDR1 MNHEY, CDR2 SMNVEV (reference sequence).

The chain joins TRBV13 to TRBJ2-7; 11 positions match TRBD1. The CDR3 is 16 residues long. CDR1 is PRHDT and CDR2 is FYEKMQ in the germline V gene (reference sequence). The J segment lost 5 bases and the V segment lost 2 bases, leaving 8 bases of the junction unmatched. The CDR3, as DNA: TGTGCCAGCAGCTTACGTGGGACAGGGGGGATCGACGAGCAGTACTTC. Protein: CASSLRGTGGIDEQYF.